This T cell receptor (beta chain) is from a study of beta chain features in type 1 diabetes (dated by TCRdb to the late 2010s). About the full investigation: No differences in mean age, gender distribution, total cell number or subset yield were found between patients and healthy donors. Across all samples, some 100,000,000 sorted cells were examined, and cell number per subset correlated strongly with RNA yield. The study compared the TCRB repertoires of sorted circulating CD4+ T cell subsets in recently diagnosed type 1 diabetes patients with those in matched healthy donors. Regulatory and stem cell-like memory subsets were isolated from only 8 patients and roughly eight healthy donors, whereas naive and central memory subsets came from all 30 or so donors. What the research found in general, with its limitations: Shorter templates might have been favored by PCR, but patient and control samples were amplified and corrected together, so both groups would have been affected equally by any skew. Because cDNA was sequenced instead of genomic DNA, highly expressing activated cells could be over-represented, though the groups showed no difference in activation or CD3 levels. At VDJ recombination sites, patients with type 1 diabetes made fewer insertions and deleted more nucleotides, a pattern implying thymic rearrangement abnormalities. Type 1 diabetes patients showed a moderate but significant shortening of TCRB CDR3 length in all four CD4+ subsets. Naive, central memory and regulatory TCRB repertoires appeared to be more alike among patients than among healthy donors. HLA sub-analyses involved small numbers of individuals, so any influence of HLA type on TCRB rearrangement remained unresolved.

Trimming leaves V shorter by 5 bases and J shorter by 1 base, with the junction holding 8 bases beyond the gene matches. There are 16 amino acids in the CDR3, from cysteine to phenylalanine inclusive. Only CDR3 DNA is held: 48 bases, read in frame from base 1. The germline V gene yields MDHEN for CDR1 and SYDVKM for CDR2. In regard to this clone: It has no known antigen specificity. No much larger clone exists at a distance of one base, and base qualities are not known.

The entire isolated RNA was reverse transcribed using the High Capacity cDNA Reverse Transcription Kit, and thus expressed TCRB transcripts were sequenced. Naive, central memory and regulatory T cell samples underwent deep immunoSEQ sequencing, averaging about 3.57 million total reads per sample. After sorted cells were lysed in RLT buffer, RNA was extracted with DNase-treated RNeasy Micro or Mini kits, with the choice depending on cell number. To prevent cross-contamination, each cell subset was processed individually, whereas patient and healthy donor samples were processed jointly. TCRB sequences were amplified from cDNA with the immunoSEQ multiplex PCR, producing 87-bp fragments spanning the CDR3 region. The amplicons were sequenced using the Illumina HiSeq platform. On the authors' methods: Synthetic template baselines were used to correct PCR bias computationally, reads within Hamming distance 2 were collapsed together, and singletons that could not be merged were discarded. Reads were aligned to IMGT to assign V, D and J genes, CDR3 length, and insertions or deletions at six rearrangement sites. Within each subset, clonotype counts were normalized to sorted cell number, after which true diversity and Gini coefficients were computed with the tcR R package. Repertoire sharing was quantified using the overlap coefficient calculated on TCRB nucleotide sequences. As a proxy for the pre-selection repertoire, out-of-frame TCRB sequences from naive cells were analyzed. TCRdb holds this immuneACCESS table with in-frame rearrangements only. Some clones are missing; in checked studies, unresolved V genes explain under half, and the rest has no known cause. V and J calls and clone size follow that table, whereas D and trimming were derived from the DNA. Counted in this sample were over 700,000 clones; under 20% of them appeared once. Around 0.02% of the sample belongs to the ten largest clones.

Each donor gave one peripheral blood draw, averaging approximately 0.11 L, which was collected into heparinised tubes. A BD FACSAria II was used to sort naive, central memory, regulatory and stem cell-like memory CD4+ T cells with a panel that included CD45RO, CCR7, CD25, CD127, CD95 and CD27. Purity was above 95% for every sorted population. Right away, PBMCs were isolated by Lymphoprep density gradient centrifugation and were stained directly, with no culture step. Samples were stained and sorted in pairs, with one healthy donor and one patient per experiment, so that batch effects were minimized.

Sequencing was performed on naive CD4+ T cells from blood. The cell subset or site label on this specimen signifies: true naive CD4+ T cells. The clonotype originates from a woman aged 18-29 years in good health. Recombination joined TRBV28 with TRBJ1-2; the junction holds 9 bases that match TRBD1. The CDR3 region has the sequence CASSRRWTGDNYGYTF. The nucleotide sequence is TGTGCCAGCAGTCGGCGCTGGACAGGGGATAACTATGGCTACACCTTC.